This T cell receptor beta chain was found in a study of identifying expanded T cells in peripheral blood. J was trimmed by 1 base and V by 6 bases; bases with no gene match: 12. The length of the CDR3 is 19 residues. The V gene's germline CDR1 is SGHDN and CDR2 FVKESK. TCRdb keeps only in-frame clones here, not all; method: immunoSEQ multiplex PCR. The sample has 110,000 or so clones, 88% seen once; the top ten hold more than 6.5%. This clonotype was sampled from a person aged 18-69 years in good health. The J gene is TRBJ2-1, the V gene TRBV14; 13 nucleotides align to TRBD2. The sample was blood. The CDR3 region has the DNA TGTGCCAGCAGACACCCGGGACTAGCGGGATTAGCGTCCTACAATGAGCAGTTCTTC. It is translated as CASRHPGLAGLASYNEQFF.